Described below is a single T cell receptor beta chain sequence and its context. Its antigen is currently unknown. Between the trimmed V and J ends, which lost 6 bases and 6 bases, there was a span of 21 bases. Germline V gene lookup returns CDR1 SGHTA and CDR2 FQGNSA. The CDR3 spans 16 residues. The sample comes from a study of Ad26.COV2.S vaccination and SARS-CoV-2 variants. Study context: Among those in the COV1001 Ad26.COV2.S trial arm was the donor. Notes on the study in general: With respect to non-spike TCR breadth, vaccine and placebo recipients were similar.

Libraries were prepared by immunoSEQ multiplex PCR; TCRdb keeps only in-frame clonotypes and omits some of them. This sample has over 400,000 clones, with around 92% found just once. The treatment here: roughly 18 received Ad26.COV2.S at low or high dose, single or two shots; 5 received placebo; per-sample allocation not given. It was on day 63 after the first vaccine or placebo injection that samples were taken. Its platform was an Ad26 vector, and its expressed antigen was Wuhan-strain SARS-CoV-2 spike. This material consisted of peripheral blood, taken in a trial of Ad26.COV2.S vaccine versus placebo. This TCR derives from a person aged 18-65 years who received the Ad26.COV2.S COVID-19 vaccine or a placebo. This sequence joins TRBV7-2 and TRBJ1-5, with D tentatively TRBD1 (5 bases). CDR3 protein: CASSIVGGGVFQPQHF. CDR3 in DNA: TGTGCCAGCAGTATAGTAGGAGGAGGGGTCTTTCAGCCCCAGCATTTT.